Shown below are 17 T cell receptor beta chains from a single sample sequenced in a study of regulatory T cells in long-lasting Graves disease. Time point specified: persistent/refractory GD, antithyroid drugs over 5 years with positive TRAb. PBMCs provided the RNA from which the TCR library was made. Sequencing libraries for TCR beta were prepared with iRepertoire HTBI primers and Arm-PCR of CDR3 regions. TCRdb reprocessed the multiplex PCR reads with MiXCR, giving one entry per CDR3 protein. Of hundreds of thousands of distinct CDR3 sequences in the sample, 20% to 25% were seen once. The input for sequencing was peripheral blood mononuclear cells (PBMCs), taken when the disease was refractory, from a patient treated with antithyroid drugs. Receptor source: a female donor with Graves disease.

This clonotype was seen a handful of times. The rearrangement uses TRBV27 and TRBJ2-3; D gene uncertain. CDR1 and CDR2 from the germline V gene are MNHEY and SMNVEV (reference sequence). The ends were cut back, 5 bases at V and 1 base at J, with 16 bases in the middle. CDR3 length: 16 amino acids. CDR3 sequence reads: CASSRGRSLRTDTQYF. CDR3 coding DNA: TGTGCCAGCAGTCGTGGTCGCTCGCTCCGCACAGATACGCAGTATTTT.

Many counts were recorded for this clonotype. This chain joins TRBV7-9 and TRBJ2-4; TRBD2 is a possible D gene (6 bases). Germline values: CDR1 SEHNR, CDR2 FQNEAQ (reference sequence). V was cut by 2 bases and J by 9 bases, with 14 bases left in between. The CDR3 consists of 14 residues. The CDR3 is CASSLQAGTGIQYF. The CDR3, as DNA: TGTGCCAGCAGCTTACAGGCGGGAACGGGCATTCAGTACTTC.

The sample holds a few counts of this clonotype. The chain joins TRBV20-1 to TRBJ1-5, with D unclear. Germline V gene data show CDR1 as DFQATT and CDR2 as SNEGSKA (reference sequence). There are 14 residues in the CDR3. Trimming removed 5 bases at V and 3 bases at J, with 14 bases between. CDR3 nucleotide sequence: TGCAGTGCTCGCTTGATCGGTTACAATCAGCCCCAGCATTTT. Amino acids: CSARLIGYNQPQHF.

This clonotype has a count of ten or more. The V call is TRBV2, the J call TRBJ2-1; D is perhaps TRBD1 (6 bases). CDR3 length: 13 amino acids. The germline V gene has CDR1 SNHLY and CDR2 FYNNEI. Trimming removed 6 bases at V and 10 bases at J, with 16 bases between. The CDR3: CASRVTGLREQFF. The CDR3 DNA sequence: TGTGCCAGCAGGGTAACAGGGTTACGGGAGCAGTTCTTC.

The chain employs TRBV20-1 and TRBJ1-5, with D unresolved. V was shortened by 0 bases and J by 0 bases, with 9 bases between the two germline ends. This CDR3 has 15 residues. The germline V gene has CDR1 DFQATT and CDR2 SNEGSKA (reference sequence). As DNA, the CDR3 is TGCAGTGCTAGAGATCTCCAGGCTAGCAATCAGCCCCAGCATTTT. Translating it yields CSARDLQASNQPQHF.

V and J are TRBV5-6 and TRBJ2-5; weak D call: TRBD2 (6 bases). The CDR3 is 16 amino acids. Germline-derived CDR1 and CDR2 are SGHDT and YYEEEE. V gave up 4 bases and J gave up 5 bases, with 21 bases separating them. CDR3 DNA sequence: TGTGCCAGCAGCCCGGGAGAGGGTGGGAACTTGGAGACCCAGTACTTC. Translated, it gives CASSPGEGGNLETQYF.

The table lists this clonotype with many counts. V usage is TRBV15 and J usage is TRBJ1-2, with unresolved D. CDR3 length: 13 amino acids. Trimming shortened V by 0 bases and J by 8 bases, and 10 bases separated the two germline ends. CDR1 LNHNV and CDR2 YYDKDF come from the germline V gene (reference sequence). CDR3 sequence: CATSRDLIEGYTF. The CDR3 bases are TGTGCCACCAGCAGAGATTTGATTGAGGGCTACACCTTC.

This clonotype was found many times. A junction end diverges from the germline sequence, so it may reflect a read error. The rearrangement links TRBV3-1 to TRBJ1-3; no reliable D call. This CDR3 is 13 amino acids long. Germline loops: CDR1 LGHDT, CDR2 YNNKEL (reference sequence). The DNA for the CDR3 is TGTGCCAGCAGCCAAGCAGCGTGGCGCTCGATGAATTTT. The encoded protein is CASSQAAWRSMNF.

Of note for this clonotype: A much more abundant neighbour one base away suggests this may be a read error. This chain joins TRBV30 and TRBJ1-4; unclear D gene. V was clipped by 1 base and J by 12 bases, with 18 bases between them. The CDR3 extends over 14 amino acids. CDR1 GTSNPN and CDR2 SVGIG come from the germline V gene (reference sequence). In nucleotides, the CDR3 is TGTGCCTGGAGTGCCTCGGTTTTCGCGGAAGAACTGTTTTTT. This encodes CAWSASVFAEELFF.

This chain uses TRBV19 with TRBJ1-1; D is undetermined. Trimming removed 3 bases at V and 11 bases at J, with 10 bases between. This CDR3 region has 11 residues. In germline, CDR1 is LNHDA, CDR2 SQIVND (reference sequence). Written as DNA, the CDR3 is TGTGCCAGTAGTATCTCAGAGTATGCTTTCTTT. Protein: CASSISEYAFF. Supplemented by reference TRBV19 and TRBJ1-1, the full variable domain reads DGGITQSPKYLFRKEGQNVTLSCEQNLNHDAMYWYRQDPGQGLRLIYYSQIVNDFQKGDIAEGYSVSREKKESFPLTVTSAQKNPTAFYLCASSISEYAFFGQGTRLTVV.

This clonotype showed up just a few times. CDR3 nucleotides: TGTGCCAGCAGTTTTGGGGGGGCAGCTTTCTTT. As protein: CASSFGGAAFF. The gene calls are TRBV28 and TRBJ1-1, with D perhaps TRBD1 (6 bases). Deletions cut 3 bases from V and 10 bases from J, with 9 bases between. The germline V gene encodes CDR1 MDHEN and CDR2 SYDVKM. This CDR3 is 11 amino acids long.

This clonotype was counted many times. The genes are TRBV20-1 and TRBJ1-2; 10 bases map to TRBD1. The germline gives CDR1 DFQATT, CDR2 SNEGSKA (reference sequence). CDR3 length equals 13 residues. The trim removed 4 bases at V and 4 bases at J, leaving 3 bases unmatched. For the CDR3, the DNA is TGCAGTGCTATAGACAGGGGGCTCTATGGCTACACCTTC. Translating gives CSAIDRGLYGYTF.

A remark on this clonotype: A single base separates this from a much larger clone, so it may be a read error. The V gene is TRBV6-5, the J gene TRBJ2-5; D is ambiguous. Germline loops: CDR1 MNHEY, CDR2 SVGAGI. This CDR3 spans 14 amino acids. V gave up 2 bases and J gave up 2 bases, with 9 bases separating them. CDR3 DNA sequence: TGTGCCAGCAGTTACGGGTTAGAGCAAGAGACCCAGTACTTC. It yields the protein CASSYGLEQETQYF.

This clonotype was seen many times. The chain recombines TRBV11-2 with TRBJ2-7, with 11 bases that match TRBD2. Looked up from germline, CDR1 is SGHAT and CDR2 is FQNNGV. This CDR3 contains 15 residues. The V gene end was trimmed by 5 bases and the J gene end by 7 bases; junction bases not matched to a gene: 10. The CDR3 here is CASSAGLAGGREQYF. For the CDR3, the DNA is TGTGCCAGCAGCGCCGGACTAGCGGGCGGAAGGGAGCAGTACTTC.

The rearrangement joins TRBV29-1 to TRBJ2-7, with D perhaps TRBD2 (6 bases). The CDR3 totals 14 residues. The V gene's germline CDR1 is SQVTM and CDR2 ANQGSEA. V lost 0 bases, J lost 3 bases, and 12 bases lay in between. The CDR3 region is CSVEDSQGGYEQYF. Written as DNA, the CDR3 is TGCAGCGTTGAAGATAGCCAGGGAGGCTACGAGCAGTACTTC.

Of note for this clonotype: Just one base apart from a much larger clone, this may be a read error. This rearrangement joins TRBV3-1 to TRBJ2-7; 9 positions match TRBD2. Germline V gives CDR1 LGHDT, CDR2 YNNKEL (reference sequence). CDR3 length equals 15 residues. CDR3 in amino acids: CASSQPGTSNHEQCF. CDR3 coding DNA: TGTGCCAGCAGCCAGCCCGGGACTAGCAACCACGAGCAGTGCTTC.

The chain combines TRBV6-1 with TRBJ2-7, with 7 bases identical to TRBD1. Per germline, CDR1 MNHNS and CDR2 SASEGT. Trimming at V came to 6 bases and at J to 4 bases, leaving 12 bases not matched to a gene. The CDR3 length is 15 residues. This CDR3 is CASRIETGFGYEQYF. CDR3 sequence (DNA): TGTGCCAGCAGAATCGAGACAGGGTTTGGATACGAGCAGTACTTC.